This T cell receptor (beta chain) was profiled in a study of blood T cell repertoires in COVID-19 (TCRdb year 2020). About the full investigation: Samples from collaborators originated in the United States, Italy and Spain and spanned both the acute and convalescent phases of COVID-19. The prospective study material was composed of cDNA or gDNA derived from T cells, B-cell-depleted T cells, or PBMCs. Subjects who had been exposed to COVID-19, were actively infected with it, or had recovered from it provided the deeply sampled blood TCRbeta repertoires that made up the dataset. The repertoires were released in a freely available public database intended as a resource for research on the immune response to SARS-CoV-2. Samples were obtained from the ongoing ImmuneRACE study (first 160 participants) and from some 1,200 subjects provided by 6 global collaborators. The sample metadata nearly always contained a de-identified subject ID, COVID-19 status, age in years and sex. HLA class I and class II types, where available, came from metadata supplied by the sample provider rather than from assay-based typing.

General findings and caveats noted by the study authors: The amount of clinical and demographic metadata varied by source and participant and was provided uncurated.

A remark on this clone: Its recognized antigen is unknown. No base quality information exists; no much larger clone differs at one position.

Trimming takes 0 bases from V and 1 base from J, and the germline ends sit 15 bases apart. Via the germline V gene, CDR1 is MGHRA and CDR2 YSYEKL. From the cysteine through the phenylalanine, the CDR3 covers 17 amino acids. The DNA shown is the 51-base CDR3, in frame from base 1. The collaborating institutions used their own protocols to collect whole blood in K2EDTA tubes. For TCRbeta analysis, collaborators shipped samples as frozen whole blood, isolated PBMCs, or DNA extracted from either of those sample types. TCRbeta CDR3 regions were amplified from genomic DNA by means of the immunoSEQ Assay, a bias-controlled multiplex PCR. Per the source publication's procedure: The number of nucleated cells in each sample was estimated by amplification of reference gene primers within the assay. To quantify the absolute abundance of each unique TCRbeta CDR3 rearrangement, sequence reads were collapsed and filtered. For each sample, productive Simpson clonality was calculated as the square root of Simpson's diversity index across productive rearrangements. Entries here come from immuneACCESS through TCRdb and include only in-frame sequences with V and J called. Some clones fail to appear in such tables; in the studies checked, an unresolved V gene covers under half of the shortfall, and the cause of the remainder is unknown. Clone size and V and J calls were adopted from that table, with D and trimming inferred from the DNA. Counted in this sample were around 120,000 clones; 87% of them appeared once. The ten largest clones represent 30% of the sample.

The chain links TRBV4-1 with TRBJ1-2, with the D gene call left open. The clonotype comes from a woman in her 70s with acute or convalescent COVID-19. The source material was peripheral blood. The DNA sequence follows: TGCGCCAGCAGCCAAGAGCATGGGCAACGCCTTAACTATGGCTACACCTTC. Translated, this gives CASSQEHGQRLNYGYTF.